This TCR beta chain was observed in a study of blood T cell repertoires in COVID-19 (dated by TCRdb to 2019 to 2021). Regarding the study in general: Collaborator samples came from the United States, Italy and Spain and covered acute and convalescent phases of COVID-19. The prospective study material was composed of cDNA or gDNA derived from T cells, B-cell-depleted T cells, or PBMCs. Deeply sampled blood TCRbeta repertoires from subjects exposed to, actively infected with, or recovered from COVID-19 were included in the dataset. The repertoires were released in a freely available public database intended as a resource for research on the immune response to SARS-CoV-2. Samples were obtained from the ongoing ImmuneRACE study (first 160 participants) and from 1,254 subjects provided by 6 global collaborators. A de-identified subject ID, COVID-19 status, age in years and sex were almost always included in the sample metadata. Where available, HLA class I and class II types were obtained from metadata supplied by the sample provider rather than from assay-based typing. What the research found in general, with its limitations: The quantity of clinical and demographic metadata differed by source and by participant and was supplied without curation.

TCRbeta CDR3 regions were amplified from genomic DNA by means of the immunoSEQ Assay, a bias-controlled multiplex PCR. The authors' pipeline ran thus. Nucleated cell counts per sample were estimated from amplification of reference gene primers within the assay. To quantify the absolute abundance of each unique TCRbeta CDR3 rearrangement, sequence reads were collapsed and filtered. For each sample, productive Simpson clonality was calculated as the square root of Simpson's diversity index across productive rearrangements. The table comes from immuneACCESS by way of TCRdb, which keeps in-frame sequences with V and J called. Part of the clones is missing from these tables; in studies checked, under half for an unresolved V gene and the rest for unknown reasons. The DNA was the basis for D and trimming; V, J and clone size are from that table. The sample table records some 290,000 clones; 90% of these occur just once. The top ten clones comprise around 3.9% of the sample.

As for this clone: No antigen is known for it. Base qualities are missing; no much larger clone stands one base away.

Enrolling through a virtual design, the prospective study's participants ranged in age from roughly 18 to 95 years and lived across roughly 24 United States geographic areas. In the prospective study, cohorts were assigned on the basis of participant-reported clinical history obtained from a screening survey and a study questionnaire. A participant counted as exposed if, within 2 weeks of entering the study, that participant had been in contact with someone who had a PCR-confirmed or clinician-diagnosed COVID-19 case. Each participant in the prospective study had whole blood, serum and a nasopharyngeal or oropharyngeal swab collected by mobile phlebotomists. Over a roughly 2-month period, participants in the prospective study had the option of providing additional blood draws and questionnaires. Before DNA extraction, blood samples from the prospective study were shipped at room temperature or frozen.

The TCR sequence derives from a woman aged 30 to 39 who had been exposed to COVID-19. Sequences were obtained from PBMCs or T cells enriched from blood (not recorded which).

The sequenced DNA is TGTGCCAGCAGTTTGGGCGGCAGGGTATTAATAGATACGCAGTATTTT. Its translation reads: CASSLGGRVLIDTQYF. The chain is encoded by TRBV27 joined to TRBJ2-3, and possibly TRBD1, on 5 matching bases. Deletion took 3 bases off V and 5 bases off J, with a span of 18 bases between the germline ends. The CDR3 runs 16 residues from the cysteine to the phenylalanine. Of all the DNA, just the CDR3 is kept, 48 bases in frame from base 1. Looking up the germline V gene (reference sequence) yields CDR1 MNHEY and CDR2 SMNVEV.